Listed here are 21 T cell receptor beta chains from one sample, sequenced in a study of CD4+ T cells in melanoma. Using immunoSEQ multiplex PCR, the repertoire was profiled, and TCRdb retains in-frame clones only, with some absent. This table has some 110,000 clones, roughly 90% appearing once. The specimen sequenced was peripheral blood. These receptors were obtained from a human donor with melanoma.

This chain uses TRBV4-3 with TRBJ2-5; no firm D call. Trimming stripped 2 bases from V and 2 bases from J, with 12 bases between. CDR1 and CDR2 from the germline V gene are LGHNA and YSLEER. The CDR3 sequence is 15 residues long. CDR3 DNA: TGCGCCAGCAGCCAAATAGGAGCATTTCAAGAGACCCAGTACTTC. This sequence encodes CASSQIGAFQETQYF.

The J gene is TRBJ1-2, the V gene TRBV4-1; a possible D gene is TRBD1 (5 bases). Germline assignment: CDR1 MGHRA and CDR2 YSYEKL. CDR3 length equals 15 residues. V lost 0 bases and J lost 5, with 13 bases in between. CDR3 sequence: CASSQDPGTEYGYTF. The CDR3 bases are TGCGCCAGCAGCCAAGATCCCGGGACGGAATATGGCTACACCTTC.

V gene TRBV2 combines with J gene TRBJ2-7; 11 bases are a match to TRBD1. Germline CDR1 reads SNHLY; CDR2 reads FYNNEI. The CDR3 consists of 14 residues. J was trimmed by 5 bases and V by 9 bases; bases with no gene match: 9. CDR3 coding DNA: TGTGCCAGTAAATCGGGACAGGGGGTCCACGAGCAGTACTTC. It yields the protein CASKSGQGVHEQYF.

Notes on this clone: Sequence at one end of the junction differs from germline and may be a read error. The rearrangement links TRBV7-9 to TRBJ1-5; no definite D call. CDR1 SEHNR and CDR2 FQNEAQ come from the germline V gene (reference sequence). CDR3 length: 14 amino acids. The CDR3 DNA sequence: TGTGCCAGCAGCCCGACGGGGAGCAATCAGCTCCAGCATTTT. It is translated as CASSPTGSNQLQHF.

This clone has only one observation. V usage is TRBV7-9 and J usage is TRBJ2-1; 10 bases map to TRBD2. CDR3 size: 15 residues. The ends lost 5 bases at V and 8 bases at J; junction bases unmatched: 9. The germline CDR1 and CDR2 sequences are SEHNR and FQNEAQ (reference sequence). CDR3 region: CASSPLAGGGDEQFF. The DNA of the CDR3 is TGTGCCAGCAGCCCCTTAGCGGGGGGCGGAGATGAGCAGTTCTTC.

The chain carries TRBV27 and TRBJ1-1; tentative D call: TRBD1 (5 bases). V lost 4 bases and J 1 base, leaving 13 bases between the germline ends. The CDR3 runs 15 residues. Germline CDR1 is MNHEY and CDR2 is SMNVEV (reference sequence). For the CDR3, the DNA is TGTGCCAGCAGTTCCGCAGGGCGGGGGAACACTGAAGCTTTCTTT. It is translated as CASSSAGRGNTEAFF.

The gene calls are TRBV7-2 and TRBJ2-5; the D gene is possibly TRBD1 (6 bases). Germline CDR1 reads SGHTA; CDR2 reads FQGNSA. The CDR3 totals 12 residues. Trimming shortened V by 8 bases and J by 1 base, and 8 bases separated the two germline ends. The CDR3 sequence: CASGQTQETQYF. The CDR3 nucleotides read TGTGCCAGCGGACAGACCCAAGAGACCCAGTACTTC.

For the CDR3, the DNA is TGCGCCAGCAGTCAATCCCGGTGGAGGGGGCGGACTGAAGCTTTCTTT. It yields the protein CASSQSRWRGRTEAFF. The chain links TRBV23-1 to TRBJ1-1; 7 positions agree with TRBD1. TRBV23-1 belongs to the ORF category, with a function that is uncertain. J lost 5 bases, V lost 0 bases, and 9 bases had no gene match. This CDR3 region has 16 residues.

The rearrangement uses TRBV7-6 and TRBJ2-2; D is possibly TRBD2 (5 bases). Germline values: CDR1 SGHVS, CDR2 FNYEAQ. V lost 4 bases and J 5 bases, leaving 11 bases between the germline ends. This CDR3 comprises 14 residues. The CDR3 is CASSSALATGELFF. In DNA, the CDR3 is TGTGCCAGCAGCTCCGCGCTAGCTACCGGGGAGCTGTTTTTT.

The chain carries TRBV7-9 and TRBJ2-1; 8 nucleotides line up with TRBD1. CDR1 and CDR2 from the germline V gene are SEHNR and FQNEAQ (reference sequence). The length of the CDR3 is 13 residues. The J segment lost 8 bases and the V segment lost 5 bases, leaving 5 bases of the junction unmatched. The CDR3 coding sequence is TGTGCCAGCAGCCGGACAGGGTTGCATGAGCAGTTCTTC. Its protein is CASSRTGLHEQFF. Combining the CDR3 with reference TRBV7-9 and TRBJ2-1 gives the whole variable domain DTGVSQNPRHKITKRGQNVTFRCDPISEHNRLYWYRQTLGQGPEFLTYFQNEAQLEKSRLLSDRFSAERPKGSFSTLEIQRTEQGDSAMYLCASSRTGLHEQFFGPGTRLTVL.

The genes are TRBV9 and TRBJ2-3; 11 bases map to TRBD2. The V gene end was trimmed by 2 bases and the J gene end by 1 base; junction bases not matched to a gene: 3. Germline V gives CDR1 SGDLS, CDR2 YYNGEE. There are 16 residues in the CDR3. The CDR3 protein is CASSVETSGGTDTQYF. The CDR3 nucleotides read TGTGCCAGCAGCGTCGAGACTAGCGGGGGCACAGATACGCAGTATTTT.

This clone was seen once. J is TRBJ2-7 and V is TRBV21-1; the DNA was not used to check the table's D call, TRBD1. TRBV21-1 is tagged as a pseudogene. The CDR3 is made up of 13 amino acids. CDR3 DNA: TGTGCCAGCAGCAATGGGACAGTCTACGAGCAGTACTTC. Translated, it gives CASSNGTVYEQYF.

This rearrangement joins TRBV19 to TRBJ2-7; TRBD1 agrees at 8 bases. With 6 bases clipped from V and 2 bases from J, the junction kept 3 bases outside the gene matches. Germline CDR1 and CDR2: LNHDA and SQIVND (reference sequence). The CDR3 sequence is 13 residues long. CDR3 loop: CASRDRVTYEQYF. CDR3 in DNA: TGTGCCAGTAGGGACAGGGTAACCTACGAGCAGTACTTC.

This sequence joins TRBV28 and TRBJ2-1; 10 nucleotides match TRBD1. The CDR3 is made up of 16 amino acids. V lost 2 bases to trimming and J lost 7 bases; unmatched junction nucleotides: 8. Per germline, CDR1 MDHEN and CDR2 SYDVKM. CDR3 protein: CASSLPGDRGYNEQFF. CDR3 nucleotide sequence: TGTGCCAGCAGTTTACCCGGGGACAGGGGTTATAATGAGCAGTTCTTC.

The chain uses TRBV28 and TRBJ2-7, with 8 bases lining up with TRBD1. The CDR3 is 13 amino acids. The germline V gene encodes CDR1 MDHEN and CDR2 SYDVKM. Trimming cost V 9 bases and J 7 bases; bases outside gene matches: 11. CDR3 nucleotide sequence: TGTGCCAGAACCGGGACAGGTGTGAGGGAGCAGTACTTC. Its protein is CARTGTGVREQYF.

This chain links TRBV5-1 with TRBJ2-3; 8 nucleotides line up with TRBD1. The germline V gene encodes CDR1 SGHRS and CDR2 YFSETQ. With V trimmed by 3 bases and J by 4 bases, 4 bases remained unmatched. The CDR3 spans 14 residues. The CDR3 sequence: CASSSDRGPDTQYF. DNA for the CDR3: TGCGCCAGCAGCTCCGACAGGGGTCCAGATACGCAGTATTTT. The full variable domain, in which reference TRBV5-1 and TRBJ2-3 provide the parts outside the CDR3, is KAGVTQTPRYLIKTRGQQVTLSCSPISGHRSVSWYQQTPGQGLQFLFEYFSETQRNKGNFPGRFSGRQFSNSRSEMNVSTLELGDSALYLCASSSDRGPDTQYFGPGTRLTVL.

V is TRBV9 and J is TRBJ1-3; D not certain. The CDR3 spans 12 residues. The germline gives CDR1 SGDLS, CDR2 YYNGEE. The ends were cut back, 3 bases at V and 4 bases at J, with 5 bases in the middle. The CDR3 loop is CASSENGNTIYF. The DNA for the CDR3 is TGTGCCAGCAGCGAGAACGGAAACACCATATATTTT.

The genes are TRBV19 and TRBJ1-1; weak D call: TRBD1 (5 bases). Per the germline V gene, CDR1 is LNHDA and CDR2 is SQIVND (reference sequence). V lost 2 bases and J 4 bases, leaving 14 bases between the germline ends. This CDR3 spans 15 amino acids. The CDR3 loop is CASSIRGGTGTEAFF. The CDR3 DNA reads as TGTGCCAGTAGTATACGGGGGGGTACGGGCACTGAAGCTTTCTTT.

This CDR3 is CASSLAGHLSGNTIYF. CDR3 DNA sequence: TGCGCCAGCAGCTTGGCGGGACATCTCTCTGGAAACACCATATATTTT. This chain joins TRBV5-1 and TRBJ1-3, with a weak D call TRBD1 (6 bases). Trimming removed 0 bases at V and 0 bases at J, with 10 bases between. The CDR3 totals 16 residues. The germline gives CDR1 SGHRS, CDR2 YFSETQ.

This rearrangement joins TRBV28 to TRBJ1-2; weak D call: TRBD1 (6 bases). CDR1 is MDHEN, CDR2 SYDVKM, per germline. V gave up 6 bases and J gave up 4 bases, with 18 bases separating them. CDR3 size: 15 residues. Here the CDR3 DNA reads TGTGCCAGCAGCCCAGGGGCCAGTACCACCTATGGCTACACCTTC. Its translation is CASSPGASTTYGYTF.

The rearrangement uses TRBV7-2 and TRBJ1-1, with D hard to call. Germline V gene sequence: CDR1 SGHTA, CDR2 FQGNSA. Trimming stripped 2 bases from V and 4 bases from J, with 14 bases between. The CDR3 consists of 15 residues. The CDR3 DNA reads as TGTGCCAGCAGCTTAAGGCATGGTAGGGCCACTGAAGCTTTCTTT. Its translation: CASSLRHGRATEAFF.